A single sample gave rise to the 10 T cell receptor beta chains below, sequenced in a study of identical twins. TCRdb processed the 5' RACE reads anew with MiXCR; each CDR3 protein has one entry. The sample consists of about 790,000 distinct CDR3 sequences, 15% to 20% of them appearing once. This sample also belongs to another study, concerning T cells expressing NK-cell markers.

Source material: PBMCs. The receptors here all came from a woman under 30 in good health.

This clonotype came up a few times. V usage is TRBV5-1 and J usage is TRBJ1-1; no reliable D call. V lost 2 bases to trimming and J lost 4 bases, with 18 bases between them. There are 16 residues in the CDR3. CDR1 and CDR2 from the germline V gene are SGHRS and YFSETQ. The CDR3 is CASSFRTSGLGTEAFF. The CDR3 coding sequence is TGCGCCAGCAGCTTCCGGACTTCGGGATTGGGCACTGAAGCTTTCTTT. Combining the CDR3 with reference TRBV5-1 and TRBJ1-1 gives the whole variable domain KAGVTQTPRYLIKTRGQQVTLSCSPISGHRSVSWYQQTPGQGLQFLFEYFSETQRNKGNFPGRFSGRQFSNSRSEMNVSTLELGDSALYLCASSFRTSGLGTEAFFGQGTRLTVV.

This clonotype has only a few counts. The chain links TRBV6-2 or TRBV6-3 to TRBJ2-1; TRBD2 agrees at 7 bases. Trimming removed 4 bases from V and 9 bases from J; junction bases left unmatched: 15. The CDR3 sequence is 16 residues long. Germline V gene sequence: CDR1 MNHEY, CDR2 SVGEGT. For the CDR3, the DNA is TGTGCCAGCAGTTTTTCCACCCTCCGGGGGGAGGGTGAGCAGTTCTTC. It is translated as CASSFSTLRGEGEQFF.

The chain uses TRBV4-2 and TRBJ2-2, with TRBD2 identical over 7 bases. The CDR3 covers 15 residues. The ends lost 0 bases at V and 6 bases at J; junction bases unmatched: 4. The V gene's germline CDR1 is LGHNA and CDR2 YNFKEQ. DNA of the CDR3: TGTGCCAGCAGCCAAGATTCGCGGGGGTCCGGGGAGCTGTTTTTT. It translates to CASSQDSRGSGELFF.

This CDR3 reads CASSFQTVYEQYF. DNA for the CDR3: TGTGCCAGCAGCTTCCAGACTGTGTACGAGCAGTACTTC. The rearrangement uses TRBV7-9 and TRBJ2-7, with D hard to call. The V gene lost 3 bases and the J gene lost 4 bases, with 10 bases spanning the gap. Per the germline V gene, CDR1 is SEHNR and CDR2 is FQNEAQ (reference sequence). This CDR3 spans 13 amino acids.

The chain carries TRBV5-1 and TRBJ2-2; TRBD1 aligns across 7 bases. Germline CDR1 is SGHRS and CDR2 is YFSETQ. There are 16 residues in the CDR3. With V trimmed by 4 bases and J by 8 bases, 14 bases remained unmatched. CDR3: CASSKGEGATAGELFF. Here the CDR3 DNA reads TGCGCCAGCAGCAAAGGCGAGGGGGCAACCGCGGGGGAGCTGTTTTTT. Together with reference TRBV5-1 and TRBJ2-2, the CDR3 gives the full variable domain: KAGVTQTPRYLIKTRGQQVTLSCSPISGHRSVSWYQQTPGQGLQFLFEYFSETQRNKGNFPGRFSGRQFSNSRSEMNVSTLELGDSALYLCASSKGEGATAGELFFGEGSRLTVL.

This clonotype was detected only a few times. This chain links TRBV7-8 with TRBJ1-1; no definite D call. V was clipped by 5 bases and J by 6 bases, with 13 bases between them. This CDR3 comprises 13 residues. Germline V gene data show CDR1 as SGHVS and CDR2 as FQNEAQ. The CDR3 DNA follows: TGTGCCAGCAGCACACAAGTGGGGTCTGAAGCTTTCTTT. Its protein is CASSTQVGSEAFF.

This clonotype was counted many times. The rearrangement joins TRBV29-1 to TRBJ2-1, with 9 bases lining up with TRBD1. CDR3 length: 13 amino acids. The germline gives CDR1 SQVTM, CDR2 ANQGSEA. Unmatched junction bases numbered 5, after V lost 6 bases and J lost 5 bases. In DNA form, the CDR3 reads TGCAGCGTGGGACAGGGAAGGGACAATGAGCAGTTCTTC. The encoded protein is CSVGQGRDNEQFF.

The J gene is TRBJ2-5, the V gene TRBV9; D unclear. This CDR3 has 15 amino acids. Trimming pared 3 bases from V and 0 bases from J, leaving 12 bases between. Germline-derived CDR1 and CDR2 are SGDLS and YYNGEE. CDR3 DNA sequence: TGTGCCAGCAGCGCCTTCGGTTCGTACCAAGAGACCCAGTACTTC. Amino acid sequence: CASSAFGSYQETQYF.

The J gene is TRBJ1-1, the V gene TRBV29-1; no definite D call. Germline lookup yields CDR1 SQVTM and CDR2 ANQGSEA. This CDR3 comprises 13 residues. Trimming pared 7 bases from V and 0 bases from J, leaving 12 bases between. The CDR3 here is CSGKVVMNTEAFF. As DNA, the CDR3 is TGCAGCGGGAAGGTAGTCATGAACACTGAAGCTTTCTTT.

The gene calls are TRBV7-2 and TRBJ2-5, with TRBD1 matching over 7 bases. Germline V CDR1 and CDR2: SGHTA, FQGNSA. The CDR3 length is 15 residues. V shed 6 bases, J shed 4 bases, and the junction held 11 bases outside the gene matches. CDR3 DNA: TGTGCCAGCAGTCCGCTGAGGGGACAGCCAGAGACCCAGTACTTC. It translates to CASSPLRGQPETQYF.